A selection of T cell receptor beta chains follows, all from one sample in a study of regulatory T cells in long-lasting Graves disease. TCRdb reprocessed the multiplex PCR reads via MiXCR and lists one record per CDR3 protein. The profile shows about 470,000 distinct CDR3 sequences, 20% to 25% of them singletons. The material sequenced was peripheral blood mononuclear cells (PBMCs), taken when the disease was refractory, from a patient treated with antithyroid drugs. The receptors come from a female donor with Graves disease. The CDR3 runs from the conserved cysteine through the conserved F or W. A D gene is named only where the DNA matches it firmly. Rows give clone size only sometimes, using once, few, many, or a class for an expanded clone.

CDR3aa | CDR3nt | j_gene | abundance | v_gene | d_gene
CASAIAGGSNEQFF | TGTGCCAGTGCTATAGCGGGAGGAAGTAATGAGCAGTTCTTC | TRBJ2-1 | NA | TRBV19 | TRBD2
CATSRKEPKRNTEAFF | TGTGCCACCAGCAGAAAAGAACCAAAGCGCAACACTGAAGCTTTCTTT | TRBJ1-1 | NA | TRBV15 | NA
CASSPQGVAAGGYEQYF | TGTGCCAGCAGCCCCCAGGGCGTGGCAGCCGGCGGCTACGAGCAGTACTTC | TRBJ2-7 | many | TRBV7-9 | NA
CASSQGPKYEQYF | TGTGCCAGCAGCCAAGGACCCAAGTACGAGCAGTACTTC | TRBJ2-7 | NA | TRBV14 | NA
CASSTSGPQGRKEKLFF | TGCGCCAGCAGCACCTCCGGGCCACAGGGGCGGAAGGAAAAACTGTTTTTT | TRBJ1-4 | NA | TRBV5-1 | TRBD1
CSVYGTGNTEAFF | TGCAGCGTTTACGGGACAGGGAACACTGAAGCTTTCTTT | TRBJ1-1 | many | TRBV29-1 | TRBD1
CASSPRPSGYQNF | TGTGCCAGCAGCCCCCGGCCTAGCGGGTACCAGAACTTC | TRBJ2-7 | few | TRBV2 | TRBD2
CASSVTPPIETQYF | TGTGCCAGCAGCGTAACCCCCCCGATAGAGACCCAGTACTTC | TRBJ2-5 | NA | TRBV9 | NA
CASTMTGTELFF | TGTGCCAGCACTATGACAGGGACAGAGCTGTTTTTT | TRBJ2-2 | many | TRBV2 | TRBD1
CASSQGVAGGETQYF | TGTGCCAGCAGCCAAGGTGTAGCGGGAGGAGAGACCCAGTACTTC | TRBJ2-5 | NA | TRBV3-1 | TRBD2
CAWTDNLGKVAYEQYF | TGTGCCTGGACGGACAACCTCGGGAAGGTGGCCTACGAGCAGTACTTC | TRBJ2-7 | many | TRBV30 | NA
CASSPGQRGNTEAFF | TGCGCCAGCAGCCCGGGACAGCGGGGGAACACTGAAGCTTTCTTT | TRBJ1-1 | NA | TRBV4-1 | TRBD1